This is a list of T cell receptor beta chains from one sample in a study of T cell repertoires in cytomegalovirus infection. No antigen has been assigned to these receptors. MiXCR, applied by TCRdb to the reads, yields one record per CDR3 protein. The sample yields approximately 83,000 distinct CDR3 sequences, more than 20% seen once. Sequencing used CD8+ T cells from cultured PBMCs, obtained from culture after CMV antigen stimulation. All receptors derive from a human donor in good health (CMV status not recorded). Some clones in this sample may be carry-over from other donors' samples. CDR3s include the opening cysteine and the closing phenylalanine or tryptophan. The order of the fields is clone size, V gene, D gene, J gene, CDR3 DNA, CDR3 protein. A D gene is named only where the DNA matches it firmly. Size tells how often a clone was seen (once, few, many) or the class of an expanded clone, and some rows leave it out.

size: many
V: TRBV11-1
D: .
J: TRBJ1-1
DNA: TGTGCCAGCAGCTTAGTGCTTGCTCGGGAAGCTTTCTTT
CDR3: CASSLVLAREAFF

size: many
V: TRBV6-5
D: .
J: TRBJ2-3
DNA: TGTGCCAGCAGTTACTCGTCCCCGGGCGAGCTGCAGTATTTT
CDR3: CASSYSSPGELQYF

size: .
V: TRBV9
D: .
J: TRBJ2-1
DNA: TGTGCCAGCAGCGTAGACCACAGAACCTACAATGAGCAGTTCTTC
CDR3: CASSVDHRTYNEQFF

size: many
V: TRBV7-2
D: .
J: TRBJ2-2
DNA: TGTGCCAGCAGCGGGGGGATCGGGGAGCTGTTTTTT
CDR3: CASSGGIGELFF

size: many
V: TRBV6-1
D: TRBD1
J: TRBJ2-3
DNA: TGTGCCAGCAGTGAGCCGACAGGGCTTTCTAGCACAGATACGCAGTATTTT
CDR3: CASSEPTGLSSTDTQYF

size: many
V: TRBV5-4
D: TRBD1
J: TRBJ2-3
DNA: TGTGCCAGCAGCGTGGGACAGACAGATACGCAGTATTTT
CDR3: CASSVGQTDTQYF

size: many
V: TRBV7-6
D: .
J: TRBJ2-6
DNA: TGTGCCAGCAGCTTAGGTTCCTCTGGGGCCAACGTCCTGACTTTC
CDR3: CASSLGSSGANVLTF

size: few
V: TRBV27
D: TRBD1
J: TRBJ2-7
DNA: TGTGCCAGCACCCAACCTCCCGGGGACAGGGAGAGCAACGAGCAGTACTTC
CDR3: CASTQPPGDRESNEQYF

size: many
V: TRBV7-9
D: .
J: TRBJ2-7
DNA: TGTGCCAGCAGCTATCTAGTAGGAGGGCCGCGGGCCTACGAGCAGTACTTC
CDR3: CASSYLVGGPRAYEQYF

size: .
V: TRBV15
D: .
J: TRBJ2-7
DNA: TGTGCCACCAGCAGGACTGGACTGAACTACGAGCAGTACTTC
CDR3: CATSRTGLNYEQYF

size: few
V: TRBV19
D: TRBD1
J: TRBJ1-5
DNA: TGTGCCAGTAGTATCAAAACAACAGGGGCGCCCCGCAATCAGCCCCAGCATTTT
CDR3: CASSIKTTGAPRNQPQHF

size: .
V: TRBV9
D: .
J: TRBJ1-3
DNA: TGTGCCAGCAGCGGAAGGAGGCGAGAAGGAAACACCATATATTTT
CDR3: CASSGRRREGNTIYF

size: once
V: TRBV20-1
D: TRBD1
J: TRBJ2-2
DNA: TGCAGTGCTAGACCAACCGGGACAGGGGTGAATTTTTGGGAGCTGTTTTTT
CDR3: CSARPTGTGVNFWELFF

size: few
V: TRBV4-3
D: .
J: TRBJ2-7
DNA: TGCGCCAGCAGCCAAGATGAGGCCTTGTCCTACGAGCAGTACTTC
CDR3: CASSQDEALSYEQYF

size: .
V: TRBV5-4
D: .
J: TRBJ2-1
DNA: TGTGCCAGCAGCTTGATGGATGATGAGCAGTTCTTC
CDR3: CASSLMDDEQFF

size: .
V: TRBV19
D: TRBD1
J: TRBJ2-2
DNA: TGTGCCAGTAGTACCGACAGGGGGCTCACCGGGGAGCTGTTTTTT
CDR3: CASSTDRGLTGELFF

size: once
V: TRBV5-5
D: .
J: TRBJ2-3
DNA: TGTGCCAGCAGCGGCGGGACTGATAGCACAGATACGCAGTATTTT
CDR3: CASSGGTDSTDTQYF